This T cell receptor beta chain came from a study of cytotoxic CD8 clonotypes in ibrutinib-treated CLL. About the research overall: The patient breakdown showed 10 to 12 relapsed/refractory and approximately 14 treatment-naive cases, with under 18 IGHV unmutated. Overall study findings and caveats: Public clonotypes were uncommon and contracted or stayed stable on treatment.

The CDR3 covers 15 residues. Losses at the gene ends were 0 bases for V and 5 bases for J; bases not matched to a gene: 4. Germline CDR1 reads SGHAT; CDR2 reads FQDESV (reference sequence). This clone was counted between two and nine times. Its antigen is unidentified. The intended depth for sequencing was 1 in 200,000 to 1 in 1 million T cells. TCRdb's table, derived via immunoSEQ multiplex PCR, lists solely in-frame clones and lacks some. This sample has around 310,000 clones, with about 80% found just once. This chain connects TRBV11-1 to TRBJ1-5, with 7 bases lining up with TRBD1. This TCR came from a human donor with chronic lymphocytic leukemia. The specimen was PBMCs, collected before ibrutinib treatment. CDR3 in DNA: TGTGCCAGCAGCTTAGCGCGTGACAGGGATCAGCCCCAGCATTTT. This sequence encodes CASSLARDRDQPQHF.